A single sample is the source of the 14 T cell receptor beta chains below, sequenced in a study of lymphopenia after photon versus proton radiotherapy. TCRdb's copy holds only in-frame clones and misses some; the assay was immunoSEQ multiplex PCR. Here the sample spans approximately 58,000 clones, around four fifths being singletons. This specimen was peripheral blood, taken from a patient treated with photon-based radiotherapy. Every receptor here comes from a man in his fifties with gastric cancer.

The chain combines TRBV19 with TRBJ1-1; 8 positions match TRBD1. Germline assignment: CDR1 LNHDA and CDR2 SQIVND (reference sequence). V was clipped by 4 bases and J by 7 bases; unmatched bases: 5. The length of the CDR3 is 13 residues. DNA of the CDR3: TGTGCCAGTAGTAACCGGGACAGGCTTGAAGCTTTCTTT. Its protein is CASSNRDRLEAFF.

This clone was recorded a few times. Here the CDR3 DNA reads TGTGCCAGCAGCCGACTAGCGGCTATCTACAATGAGCAGTTCTTC. Amino acid sequence: CASSRLAAIYNEQFF. The gene calls are TRBV9 and TRBJ2-1; 9 nucleotides match TRBD2. The CDR3 sequence is 15 residues long. Germline V gene data show CDR1 as SGDLS and CDR2 as YYNGEE. With 4 bases clipped from V and 3 bases from J, the junction kept 5 bases outside the gene matches. Full variable domain (rest looked up from reference TRBV9 and TRBJ2-1): DSGVTQTPKHLITATGQRVTLRCSPRSGDLSVYWYQQSLDQGLQFLIQYYNGEERAKGNILERFSAQQFPDLHSELNLSSLELGDSALYFCASSRLAAIYNEQFFGPGTRLTVL.

The J gene is TRBJ2-5, the V gene TRBV2; 11 positions agree with TRBD2. The DNA matches TRBJ2-7 better at its end, which makes the J call doubtful. In germline, CDR1 is SNHLY, CDR2 FYNNEI. The CDR3 spans 18 residues. The CDR3 nucleotides are TGTGCCAGCAGTGATGTGACTAGCGGGATGATCGGCTCCTACGAGCAGTACTTC. It yields the protein CASSDVTSGMIGSYEQYF.

This sequence joins TRBV5-1 and TRBJ2-3, with unresolved D. V gave up 1 base and J gave up 1 base, with 10 bases separating them. The CDR3 is 15 amino acids. Germline V lookup: CDR1 SGHRS, CDR2 YFSETQ. The CDR3 DNA reads TGCGCCAGCAGCTTGTGGTGGGGTGGCACAGATACGCAGTATTTT. It specifies CASSLWWGGTDTQYF.

The rearrangement joins TRBV7-9 to TRBJ2-3; no clear D. The CDR3 consists of 15 residues. Germline V gives CDR1 SEHNR, CDR2 FQNEAQ (reference sequence). V lost 8 bases and J lost 1, with 16 bases in between. As DNA, the CDR3 is TGTGCCAGCGGCCCAGGTCAGTCTGGCACAGATACGCAGTATTTT. Its protein product is CASGPGQSGTDTQYF.

This clone showed up just once. The V gene is TRBV7-9, the J gene TRBJ1-1; no clear D gene. The CDR3 contains 15 residues. CDR1 SEHNR and CDR2 FQNEAQ come from the germline V gene (reference sequence). V was cut by 3 bases and J by 0 bases, with 11 bases left in between. DNA of the CDR3: TGTGCCAGCAGCTTCCGGGCGGCCATGAACACTGAAGCTTTCTTT. The encoded protein is CASSFRAAMNTEAFF.

The chain employs TRBV9 and TRBJ1-5, with D hard to call. V was pared by 4 bases and J by 1 base, with 9 bases between. Per the germline V gene, CDR1 is SGDLS and CDR2 is YYNGEE. CDR3 length: 14 residues. The CDR3 region has the DNA TGTGCCAGCAGCAGGATGGACAGCAATCAGCCCCAGCATTTT. This gives the protein CASSRMDSNQPQHF. Full variable domain (missing parts from reference TRBV9 and TRBJ1-5): DSGVTQTPKHLITATGQRVTLRCSPRSGDLSVYWYQQSLDQGLQFLIQYYNGEERAKGNILERFSAQQFPDLHSELNLSSLELGDSALYFCASSRMDSNQPQHFGDGTRLSIL.

The CDR3 is CASSLENTGELFF. The CDR3 coding sequence is TGTGCCAGCAGCTTGGAGAACACCGGGGAGCTGTTTTTT. The rearrangement uses TRBV7-2 and TRBJ2-2; D gene unclear. There are 13 residues in the CDR3. Germline V gene data show CDR1 as SGHTA and CDR2 as FQGNSA. V lost 3 bases and J lost 1, with 3 bases in between.

The chain carries TRBV7-9 and TRBJ2-7; possible D gene TRBD2, 5 bases. Trimming left V 3 bases short and J 2 bases short, with 11 bases between. CDR1 SEHNR and CDR2 FQNEAQ come from the germline V gene (reference sequence). This CDR3 has 14 residues. The CDR3 spells CASSFGLETYEQYF. Here the CDR3 DNA reads TGTGCCAGCAGCTTCGGACTCGAGACCTACGAGCAGTACTTC. The whole variable domain, filled in from reference TRBV7-9 and TRBJ2-7, reads DTGVSQNPRHKITKRGQNVTFRCDPISEHNRLYWYRQTLGQGPEFLTYFQNEAQLEKSRLLSDRFSAERPKGSFSTLEIQRTEQGDSAMYLCASSFGLETYEQYFGPGTRLTVT.

The chain employs TRBV27 and TRBJ1-2, with D possibly matching TRBD1 (5 bases). The germline V gene has CDR1 MNHEY and CDR2 SMNVEV (reference sequence). The CDR3 sequence is 17 residues long. V was trimmed by 5 bases and J by 1 base, leaving 20 bases between them. The DNA for the CDR3 is TGTGCCAGCAGTGTCCTCGGGACCGTCACGGGTAACTATGGCTACACCTTC. As protein: CASSVLGTVTGNYGYTF.

The chain joins TRBV6-6 to TRBJ2-5; possibly TRBD1 for D (5 bases). Germline CDR1 and CDR2: MNHNY and SVGAGI (reference sequence). The germline V and J ends were trimmed by 5 bases and 5 bases, with 9 bases remaining between them. CDR3 length: 12 amino acids. CDR3: CASSMAGETQYF. The DNA of the CDR3 is TGTGCCAGCAGTATGGCAGGGGAGACCCAGTACTTC.

The J gene is TRBJ2-7, the V gene TRBV5-4; TRBD2 agrees at 9 bases. This CDR3 has 15 amino acids. Germline V CDR1 and CDR2: SGHNT, YYREEE (reference sequence). J lost 4 bases, V lost 4 bases, and 9 bases had no gene match. DNA for the CDR3: TGTGCCAGCAGCCCATATAGCGGGAGTGGGTACGAGCAGTACTTC. This codes for CASSPYSGSGYEQYF.

This clone was observed a few times. V is TRBV18 and J is TRBJ1-2; TRBD1 is a possible D gene (6 bases). Germline lookup yields CDR1 KGHSH and CDR2 LQKENI. V was cut by 5 bases and J by 8 bases, with 18 bases left in between. The CDR3 is made up of 14 amino acids. CDR3 residues: CASSSTTAGDGYTF. As DNA, the CDR3 is TGTGCCAGCTCATCAACCACTGCAGGGGACGGCTACACCTTC.

The rearrangement links TRBV5-1 to TRBJ2-7, with TRBD1 as a possible D gene (6 bases). This CDR3 region has 14 residues. The V end lost 0 bases, the J end lost 2 bases, and 9 bases lay between the germline ends. CDR1 and CDR2 from the germline V gene are SGHRS and YFSETQ. CDR3: CASSLGTGPYEQYF. For the CDR3, the DNA is TGCGCCAGCAGCTTGGGAACAGGGCCCTACGAGCAGTACTTC.